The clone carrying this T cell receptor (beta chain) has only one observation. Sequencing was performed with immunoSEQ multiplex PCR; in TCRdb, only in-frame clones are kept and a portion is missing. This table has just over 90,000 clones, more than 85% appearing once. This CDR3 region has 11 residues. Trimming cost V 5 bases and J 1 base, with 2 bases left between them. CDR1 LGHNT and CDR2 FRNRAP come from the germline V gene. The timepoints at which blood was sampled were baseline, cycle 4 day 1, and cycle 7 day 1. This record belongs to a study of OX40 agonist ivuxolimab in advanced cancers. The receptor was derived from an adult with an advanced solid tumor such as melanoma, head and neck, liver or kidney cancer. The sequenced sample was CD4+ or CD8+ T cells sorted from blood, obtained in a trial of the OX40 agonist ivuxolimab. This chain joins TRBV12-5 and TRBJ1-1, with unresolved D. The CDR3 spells CASGQNTEAFF. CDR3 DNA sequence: TGTGCTAGTGGTCAGAACACTGAAGCTTTCTTT. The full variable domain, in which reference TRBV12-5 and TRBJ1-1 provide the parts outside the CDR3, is DARVTQTPRHKVTEMGQEVTMRCQPILGHNTVFWYRQTMMQGLELLAYFRNRAPLDDSGMPKDRFSAEMPDATLATLKIQPSEPRDSAVYFCASGQNTEAFFGQGTRLTVV.